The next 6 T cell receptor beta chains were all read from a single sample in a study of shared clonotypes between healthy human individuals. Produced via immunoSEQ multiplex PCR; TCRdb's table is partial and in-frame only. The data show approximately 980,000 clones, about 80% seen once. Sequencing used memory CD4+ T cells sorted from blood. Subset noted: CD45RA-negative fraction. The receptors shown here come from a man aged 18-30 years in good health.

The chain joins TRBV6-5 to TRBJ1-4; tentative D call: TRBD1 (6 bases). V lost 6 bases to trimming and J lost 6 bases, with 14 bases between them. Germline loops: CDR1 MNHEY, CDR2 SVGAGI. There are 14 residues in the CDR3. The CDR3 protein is CASSGGGGDEKLFF. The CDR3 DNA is TGTGCCAGCAGCGGGGGCGGGGGAGATGAAAAACTGTTTTTT.

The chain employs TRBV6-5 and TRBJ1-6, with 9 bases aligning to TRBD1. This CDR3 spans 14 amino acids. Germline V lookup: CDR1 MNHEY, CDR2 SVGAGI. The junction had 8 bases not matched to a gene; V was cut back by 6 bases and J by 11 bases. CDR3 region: CASRTRDRVAPLHF. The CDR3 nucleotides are TGTGCCAGCAGAACCCGGGACAGGGTGGCACCCCTCCACTTT.

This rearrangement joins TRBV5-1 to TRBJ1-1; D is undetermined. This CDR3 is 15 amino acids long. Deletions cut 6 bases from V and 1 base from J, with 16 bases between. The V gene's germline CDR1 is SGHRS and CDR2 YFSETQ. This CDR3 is CASIPPGVGNTEAFF. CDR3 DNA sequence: TGCGCCAGCATCCCCCCCGGGGTGGGGAACACTGAAGCTTTCTTT.

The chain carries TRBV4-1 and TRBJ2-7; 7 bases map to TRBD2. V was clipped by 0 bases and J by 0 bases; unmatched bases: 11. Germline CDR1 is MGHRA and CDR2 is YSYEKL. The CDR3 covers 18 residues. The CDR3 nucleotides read TGCGCCAGCAGCCAAGAGGAACTAGCGAAACCGCTCTCCTACGAGCAGTACTTC. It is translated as CASSQEELAKPLSYEQYF.

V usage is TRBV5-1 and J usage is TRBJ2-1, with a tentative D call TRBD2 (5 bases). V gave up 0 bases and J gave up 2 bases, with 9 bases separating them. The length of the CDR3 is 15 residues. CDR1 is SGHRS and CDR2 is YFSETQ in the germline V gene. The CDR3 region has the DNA TGCGCCAGCAGCTTGGCCATCGGGGCCTACAATGAGCAGTTCTTC. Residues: CASSLAIGAYNEQFF. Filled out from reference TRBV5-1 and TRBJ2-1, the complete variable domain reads KAGVTQTPRYLIKTRGQQVTLSCSPISGHRSVSWYQQTPGQGLQFLFEYFSETQRNKGNFPGRFSGRQFSNSRSEMNVSTLELGDSALYLCASSLAIGAYNEQFFGPGTRLTVL.

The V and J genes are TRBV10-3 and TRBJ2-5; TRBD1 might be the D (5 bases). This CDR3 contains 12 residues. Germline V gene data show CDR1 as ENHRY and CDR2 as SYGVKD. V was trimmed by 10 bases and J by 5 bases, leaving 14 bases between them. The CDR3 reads CATARGAETQYF. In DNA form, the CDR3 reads TGTGCCACCGCAAGGGGCGCGGAGACCCAGTACTTC.